The clone carrying this T cell receptor (beta chain) came up many times. Its antigen remains unidentified. The germline gene is not matched at one end of the junction; a read error may be the cause. TCRdb reprocessed the 5' RACE reads via MiXCR and lists one record per CDR3 protein. The sample includes 55,000 to 65,000 distinct CDR3 sequences, around 13% of them seen just once. This sample was included in a study of early T cells in non-severe SARS-CoV-2 infection. Broader study findings: Sequences matched to VDJdb favored anti-spike CD8 responses, while private and CD4 specificities were missed.

This TCR came from an adult who was a healthcare worker with PCR-confirmed SARS-CoV-2 infection or an uninfected control (not recorded which). The sample consisted of whole blood.

CDR3: CASSLGGYNEQFF. As DNA, the CDR3 is TGTGCCAGCAGTTTAGGCGGCTACAATGAGCAGTTCTTC. This chain connects TRBV5-1 to TRBJ2-1; D call uncertain. The germline V gene encodes CDR1 SGHRS and CDR2 YFSETQ. The CDR3 is 13 residues long.